This is a list of T cell receptor beta chains from one sample in a study of T-cell reconstitution after alpha-beta-depleted transplantation in children. TCRdb re-analysed the PCR reads in MiXCR, keeping a single row per CDR3 protein. The sample contains nearly 400,000 distinct CDR3 sequences, roughly 20% of which appear only once. The sample was PBMCs from the stem cell graft donor, taken from the stem cell graft. These receptors came from a human donor who donated a stem cell graft to a child with acute myeloid leukemia. Each CDR3 is given without its conserved first and last residue. A D gene is named only where the DNA matches it firmly.

TRBV10-3,.,TRBJ2-1,AISAGATEQF
TRBV5-1,.,TRBJ1-1,ASSLARQLGNTEAF
TRBV20-1,.,TRBJ2-1,SASFAGSSSYNEQF
TRBV15,.,TRBJ2-2,ATSRDGDLTTGELF
TRBV12-3/TRBV12-4,TRBD1,TRBJ2-1,ASYPGTGVSQF
TRBV28,.,TRBJ2-2,ASSQIRATYLGELF
TRBV4-1,TRBD2,TRBJ2-7,ASSHGGLAASYEQY
TRBV3-1,TRBD2,TRBJ2-3,ASSPRLAGGGDTQY
TRBV27,TRBD1,TRBJ2-1,ASSEGGVYNEQF
TRBV12-3/TRBV12-4,.,TRBJ1-4,ASSSPGPLWEKLF
TRBV18,.,TRBJ2-7,ASSRGALTYEQY
TRBV11-2,.,TRBJ2-1,ASSLNKQGRNEQF
TRBV20-1,TRBD2,TRBJ2-1,SARGGPGLAGGNEQF
TRBV6-1,.,TRBJ1-1,ASSELRGYTEAF
TRBV28,.,TRBJ1-2,ASSLSGLLNYGYT
TRBV4-1,.,TRBJ2-7,ASSQHQGYEQY
TRBV7-9,TRBD2,TRBJ2-3,ASNLAGDTQY
TRBV28,.,TRBJ1-1,ASSLVRSPGLANTEAF
TRBV5-1,.,TRBJ2-1,ASSSDGEQF
TRBV4-1,.,TRBJ2-5,ASSQSIQETQY
TRBV4-1,.,TRBJ2-7,ASSQGPHYEQY